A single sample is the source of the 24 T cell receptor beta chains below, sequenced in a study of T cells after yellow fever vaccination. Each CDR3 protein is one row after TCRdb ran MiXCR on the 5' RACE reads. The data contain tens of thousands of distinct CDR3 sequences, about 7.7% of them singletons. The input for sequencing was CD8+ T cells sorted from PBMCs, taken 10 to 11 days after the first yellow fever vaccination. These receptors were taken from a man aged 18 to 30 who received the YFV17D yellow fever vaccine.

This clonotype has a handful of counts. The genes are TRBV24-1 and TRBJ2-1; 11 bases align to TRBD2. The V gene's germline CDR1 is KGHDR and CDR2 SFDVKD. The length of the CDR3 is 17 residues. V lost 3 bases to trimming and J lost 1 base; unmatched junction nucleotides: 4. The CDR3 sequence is CATSDPGTSGSYNEQFF. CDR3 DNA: TGTGCCACCAGTGATCCTGGGACTAGCGGTTCCTACAATGAGCAGTTCTTC.

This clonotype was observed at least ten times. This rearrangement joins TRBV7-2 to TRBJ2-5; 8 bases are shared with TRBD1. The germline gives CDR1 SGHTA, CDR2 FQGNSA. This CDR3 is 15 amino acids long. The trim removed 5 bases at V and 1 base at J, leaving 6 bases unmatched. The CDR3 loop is CASSPGQVFQETQYF. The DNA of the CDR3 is TGTGCCAGCAGCCCGGGACAGGTCTTCCAAGAGACCCAGTACTTC.

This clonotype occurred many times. The CDR3 loop reads CASSYFLGQSSYNEQFF. The CDR3 nucleotides read TGTGCCAGCAGTTACTTTTTGGGACAGAGCTCCTACAATGAGCAGTTCTTC. The chain couples TRBV6-2 or TRBV6-3 to TRBJ2-1, with TRBD1 matching over 7 bases. The V segment lost 1 base and the J segment 0 bases; nucleotides outside the gene matches: 6. Germline loops: CDR1 MNHEY, CDR2 SVGEGT. This CDR3 region has 17 residues.

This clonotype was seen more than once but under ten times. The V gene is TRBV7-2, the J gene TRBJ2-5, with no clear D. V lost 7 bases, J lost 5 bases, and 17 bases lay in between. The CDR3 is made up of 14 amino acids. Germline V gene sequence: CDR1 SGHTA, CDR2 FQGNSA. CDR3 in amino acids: CASNLPPSAETQYF. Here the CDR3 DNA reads TGTGCCAGCAACCTCCCTCCCTCGGCGGAGACCCAGTACTTC.

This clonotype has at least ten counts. Written as DNA, the CDR3 is TGTGCCAGCAGCCCAGGGGGGGAAACCCCGCAGTACTTC. Its protein product is CASSPGGETPQYF. V usage is TRBV7-8 and J usage is TRBJ2-7; the D gene could be TRBD1 or TRBD2 (7 bases each). Trimming took off 5 bases at V and 9 bases at J, with 17 bases between the two ends. CDR3 length: 13 residues. The germline gives CDR1 SGHVS, CDR2 FQNEAQ.

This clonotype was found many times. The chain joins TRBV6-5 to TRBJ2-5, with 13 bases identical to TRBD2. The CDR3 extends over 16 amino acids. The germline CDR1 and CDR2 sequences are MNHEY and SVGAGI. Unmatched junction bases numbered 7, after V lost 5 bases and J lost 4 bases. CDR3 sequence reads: CASSNRLAGGLETQYF. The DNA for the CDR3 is TGTGCCAGCAGTAACCGACTAGCGGGGGGCCTAGAGACCCAGTACTTC.

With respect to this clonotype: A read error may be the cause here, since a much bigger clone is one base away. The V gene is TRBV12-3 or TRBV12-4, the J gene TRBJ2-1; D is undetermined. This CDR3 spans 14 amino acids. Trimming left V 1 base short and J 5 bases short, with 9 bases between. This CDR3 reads CASSLVGRNNEQFF. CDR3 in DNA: TGTGCCAGCAGTTTAGTCGGACGGAACAATGAGCAGTTCTTC.

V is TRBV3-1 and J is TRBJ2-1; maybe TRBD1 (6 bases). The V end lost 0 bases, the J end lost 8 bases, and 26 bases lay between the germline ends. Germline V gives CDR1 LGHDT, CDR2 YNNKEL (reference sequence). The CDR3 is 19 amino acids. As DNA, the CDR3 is TGTGCCAGCAGCCAAGACCACTTCAGGGGCCCCTGGGTTCGGCATGAGCAGTTCTTC. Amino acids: CASSQDHFRGPWVRHEQFF.

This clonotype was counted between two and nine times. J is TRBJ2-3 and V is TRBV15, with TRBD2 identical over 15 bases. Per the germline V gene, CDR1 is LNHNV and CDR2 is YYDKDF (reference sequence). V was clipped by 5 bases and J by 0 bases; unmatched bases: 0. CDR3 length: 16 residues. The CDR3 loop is CATSGTSGGSTDTQYF. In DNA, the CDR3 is TGTGCCACCAGCGGGACTAGCGGGGGGAGCACAGATACGCAGTATTTT.

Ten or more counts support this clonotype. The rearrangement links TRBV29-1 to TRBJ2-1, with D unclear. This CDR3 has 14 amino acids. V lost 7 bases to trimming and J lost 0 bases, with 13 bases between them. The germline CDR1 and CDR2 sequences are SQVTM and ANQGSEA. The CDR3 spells CSAVTWPSYNEQFF. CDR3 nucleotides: TGCAGCGCCGTAACATGGCCCTCCTACAATGAGCAGTTCTTC.

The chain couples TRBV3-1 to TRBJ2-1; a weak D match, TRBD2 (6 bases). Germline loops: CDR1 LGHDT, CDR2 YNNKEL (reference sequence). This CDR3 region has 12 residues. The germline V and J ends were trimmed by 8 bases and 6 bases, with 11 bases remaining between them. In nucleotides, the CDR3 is TGTGCCAGCGGGACTGCTTTCAATGAGCAGTTCTTC. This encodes CASGTAFNEQFF.

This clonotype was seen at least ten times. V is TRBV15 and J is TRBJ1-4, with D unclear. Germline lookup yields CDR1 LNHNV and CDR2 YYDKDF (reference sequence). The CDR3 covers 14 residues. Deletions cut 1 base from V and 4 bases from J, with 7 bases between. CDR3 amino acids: CATSRGSYNEKLFF. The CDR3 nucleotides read TGTGCCACCAGCAGAGGGTCCTATAATGAAAAACTGTTTTTT.

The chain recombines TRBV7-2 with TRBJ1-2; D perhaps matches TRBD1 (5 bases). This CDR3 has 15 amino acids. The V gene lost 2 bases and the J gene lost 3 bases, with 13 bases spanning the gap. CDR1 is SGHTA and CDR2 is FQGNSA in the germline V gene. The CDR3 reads CASSLRDGRYYGYTF. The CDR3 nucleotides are TGTGCCAGCAGCTTAAGGGACGGACGGTACTATGGCTACACCTTC.

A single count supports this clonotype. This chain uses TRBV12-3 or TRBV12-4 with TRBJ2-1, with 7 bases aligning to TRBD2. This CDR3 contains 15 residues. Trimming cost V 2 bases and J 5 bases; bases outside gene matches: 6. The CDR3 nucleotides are TGTGCCAGCAGTTTACAGACTAGCATGAACAATGAGCAGTTCTTC. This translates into CASSLQTSMNNEQFF.

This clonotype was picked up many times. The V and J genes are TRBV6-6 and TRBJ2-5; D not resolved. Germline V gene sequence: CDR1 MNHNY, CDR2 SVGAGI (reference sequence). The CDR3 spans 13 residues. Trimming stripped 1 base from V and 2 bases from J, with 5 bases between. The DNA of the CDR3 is TGTGCCAGCAGTTACTTCAGTCAAGAGACCCAGTACTTC. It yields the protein CASSYFSQETQYF.

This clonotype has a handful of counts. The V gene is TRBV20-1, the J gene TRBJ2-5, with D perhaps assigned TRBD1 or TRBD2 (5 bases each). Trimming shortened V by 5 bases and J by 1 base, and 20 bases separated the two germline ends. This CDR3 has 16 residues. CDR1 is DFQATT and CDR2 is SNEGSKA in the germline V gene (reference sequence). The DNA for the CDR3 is TGCAGTGCTTTAACCCCCCCGGGACGGCGCCAAGAGACCCAGTACTTC. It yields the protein CSALTPPGRRQETQYF.

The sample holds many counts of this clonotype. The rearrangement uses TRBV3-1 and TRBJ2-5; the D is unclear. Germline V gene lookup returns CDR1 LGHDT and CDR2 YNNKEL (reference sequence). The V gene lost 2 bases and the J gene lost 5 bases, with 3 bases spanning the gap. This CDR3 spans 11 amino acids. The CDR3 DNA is TGTGCCAGCAGCCAATTGGAGACCCAGTACTTC. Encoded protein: CASSQLETQYF.

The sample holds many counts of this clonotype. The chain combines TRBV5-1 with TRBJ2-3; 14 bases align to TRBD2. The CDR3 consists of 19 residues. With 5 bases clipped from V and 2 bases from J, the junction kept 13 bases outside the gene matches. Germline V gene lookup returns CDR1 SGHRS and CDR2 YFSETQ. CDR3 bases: TGCGCCAGCAGTTACTCCGGGACTAGCGGGGGAGTTTCCACAGATACGCAGTATTTT. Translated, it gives CASSYSGTSGGVSTDTQYF.

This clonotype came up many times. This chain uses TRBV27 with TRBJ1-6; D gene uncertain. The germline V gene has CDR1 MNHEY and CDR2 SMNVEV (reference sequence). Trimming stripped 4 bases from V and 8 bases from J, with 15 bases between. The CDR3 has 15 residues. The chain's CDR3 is CASSYPPFGDSPLHF. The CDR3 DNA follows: TGTGCCAGCAGTTACCCACCCTTTGGCGATTCACCCCTCCACTTT.

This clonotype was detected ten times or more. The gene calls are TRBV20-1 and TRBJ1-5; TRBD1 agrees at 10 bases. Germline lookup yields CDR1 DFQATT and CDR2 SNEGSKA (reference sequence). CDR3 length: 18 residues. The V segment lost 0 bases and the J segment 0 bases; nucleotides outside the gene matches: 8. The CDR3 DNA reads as TGCAGTGCTAGAGATCTGACAGGGGGCTTGTATAGCAATCAGCCCCAGCATTTT. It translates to CSARDLTGGLYSNQPQHF.

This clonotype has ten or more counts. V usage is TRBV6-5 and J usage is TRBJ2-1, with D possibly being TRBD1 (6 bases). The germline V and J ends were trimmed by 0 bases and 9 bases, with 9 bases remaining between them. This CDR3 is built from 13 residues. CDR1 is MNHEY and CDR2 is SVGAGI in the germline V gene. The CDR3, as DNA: TGTGCCAGCAGTTACTCCGGACAGTCTGAGCAGTTCTTC. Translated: CASSYSGQSEQFF.

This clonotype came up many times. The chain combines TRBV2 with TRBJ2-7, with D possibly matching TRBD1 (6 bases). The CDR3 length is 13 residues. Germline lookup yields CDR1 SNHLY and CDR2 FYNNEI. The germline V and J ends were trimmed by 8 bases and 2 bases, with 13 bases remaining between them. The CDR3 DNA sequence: TGTGCCAGCGCTTTTGCAGGGGCCTACGAGCAGTACTTC. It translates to CASAFAGAYEQYF. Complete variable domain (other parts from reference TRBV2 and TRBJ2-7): EPEVTQTPSHQVTQMGQEVILRCVPISNHLYFYWYRQILGQKVEFLVSFYNNEISEKSEIFDDQFSVERPDGSNFTLKIRSTKLEDSAMYFCASAFAGAYEQYFGPGTRLTVT.

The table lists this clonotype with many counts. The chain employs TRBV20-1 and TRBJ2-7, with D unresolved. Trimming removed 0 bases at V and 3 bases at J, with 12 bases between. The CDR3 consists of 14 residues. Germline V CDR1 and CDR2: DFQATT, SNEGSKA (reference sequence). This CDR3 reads CSARDPKIDYEQYF. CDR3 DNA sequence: TGCAGTGCTAGAGACCCGAAAATTGACTACGAGCAGTACTTC.

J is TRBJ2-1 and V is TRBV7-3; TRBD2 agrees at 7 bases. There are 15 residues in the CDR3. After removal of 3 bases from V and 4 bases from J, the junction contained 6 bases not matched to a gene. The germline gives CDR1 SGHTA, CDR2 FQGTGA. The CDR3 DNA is TGTGCCAGCAGCTTCGGGACTACAAGTTACAATGAGCAGTTCTTC. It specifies CASSFGTTSYNEQFF.